This T cell receptor beta chain emerged from a study of CD8 T cells in ankylosing spondylitis. Quantitative 5'-RACE with molecular barcodes was used to make the TCR beta libraries. TCRdb reprocessed the 5' RACE reads with MiXCR, giving one entry per CDR3 protein. This sample has about 300,000 distinct CDR3 sequences; about a fifth occur once, and the top ten carry about 3.7%. Germline V lookup: CDR1 SGHVS, CDR2 FQNEAQ. The J segment lost 6 bases and the V segment lost 1 base, leaving 6 bases of the junction unmatched. The CDR3 covers 15 residues. This clonotype was observed a handful of times. The receptor was isolated from a female donor with ankylosing spondylitis or in good health (not recorded which). This rearrangement joins TRBV7-8 to TRBJ1-5; TRBD1 agrees at 7 bases. The sequenced sample was blood, either unsorted or a sorted T cell fraction (not recorded which). The CDR3 DNA reads TGTGCCAGCAGCTTAGATCGACAGGGAGGTCAGCCCCAGCATTTT. Amino acids: CASSLDRQGGQPQHF.